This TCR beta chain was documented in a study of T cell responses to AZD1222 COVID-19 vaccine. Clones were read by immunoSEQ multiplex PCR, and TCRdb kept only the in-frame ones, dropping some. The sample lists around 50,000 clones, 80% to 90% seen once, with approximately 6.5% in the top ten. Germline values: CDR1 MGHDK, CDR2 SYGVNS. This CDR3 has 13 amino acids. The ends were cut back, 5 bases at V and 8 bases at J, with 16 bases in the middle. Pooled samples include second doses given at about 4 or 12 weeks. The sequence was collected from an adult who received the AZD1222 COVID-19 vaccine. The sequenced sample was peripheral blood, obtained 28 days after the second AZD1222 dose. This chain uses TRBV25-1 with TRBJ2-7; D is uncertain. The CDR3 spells CASSYGRPSKQYF. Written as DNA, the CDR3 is TGTGCCAGCAGTTACGGACGGCCGAGCAAGCAGTACTTC.